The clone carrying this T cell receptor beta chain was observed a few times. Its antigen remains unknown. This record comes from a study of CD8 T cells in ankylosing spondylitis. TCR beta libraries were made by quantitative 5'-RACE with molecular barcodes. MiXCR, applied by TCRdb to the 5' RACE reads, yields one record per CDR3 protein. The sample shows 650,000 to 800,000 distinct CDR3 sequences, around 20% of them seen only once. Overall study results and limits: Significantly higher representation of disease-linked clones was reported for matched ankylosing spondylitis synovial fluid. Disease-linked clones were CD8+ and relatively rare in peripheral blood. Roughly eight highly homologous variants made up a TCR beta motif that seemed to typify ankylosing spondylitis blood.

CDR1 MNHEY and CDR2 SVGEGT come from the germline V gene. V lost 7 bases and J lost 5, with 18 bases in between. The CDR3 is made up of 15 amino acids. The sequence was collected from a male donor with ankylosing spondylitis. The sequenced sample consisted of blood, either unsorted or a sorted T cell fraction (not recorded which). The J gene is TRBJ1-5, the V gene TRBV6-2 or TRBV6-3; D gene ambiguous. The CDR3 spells CASTRGSANHQPQHF. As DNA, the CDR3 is TGTGCCAGCACCCGAGGATCAGCGAACCATCAGCCCCAGCATTTT.